The source of this T cell receptor (beta chain) is a study of radiotherapy plus CTLA-4 blockade in lung cancer (dated by TCRdb to 2017 to 2018). Describing the broader study: Among the enrolled patients, under 20% had an objective response, and about 30% reached disease control.

Overall study outcomes, separate from this receptor: TCR clones derived from tumors expanded in peripheral blood after treatment with radiotherapy and ipilimumab. The strongest predictors of response, as reported, were early dynamic changes in blood T cell clones along with a rise in serum interferon-beta after radiation.

Library construction relied on the immunoSEQ multiplex PCR assay. The immuneACCESS repertoire file appears here via TCRdb, limited to in-frame rearrangements. These files lack a portion of the clones; in checked studies, under half of the deficit traces to unresolved V genes, and the cause of the others is not known. This sample lists around 78,000 clones; roughly 79% were detected once. 3.5% to 4.5% of the sample comes from the top ten. In this study, focal radiation therapy paired with CTLA-4 blockade (ipilimumab) was tested in patients who had chemo-refractory metastatic non-small-cell lung cancer. About this clone itself: There is no known antigen for this receptor. Per-nucleotide qualities are absent, and no much larger clonotype sits a single base away.

The sample was peripheral blood, taken from a patient treated with radiotherapy plus ipilimumab. This TCR came from a human donor with non-small cell lung cancer who had a partial response to radiotherapy plus ipilimumab. Some clones in this sample may be carry-over from other donors' samples.

The CDR3 region reads CASSLAVNQPQHF. The sequenced DNA is TGTGCCAGCAGCTTAGCGGTAAATCAGCCCCAGCATTTT. This chain joins TRBV7-3 to TRBJ1-5, with an unclear D gene assignment. CDR1 and CDR2 are drawn from the germline V gene: SGHTA, FQGTGA. The V and J ends are trimmed by 2 bases and 4 bases, leaving 6 bases between them. From the cysteine up to the phenylalanine, the CDR3 has a length of 13 residues. Solely the CDR3 DNA is kept, with 39 bases framed from the first base.